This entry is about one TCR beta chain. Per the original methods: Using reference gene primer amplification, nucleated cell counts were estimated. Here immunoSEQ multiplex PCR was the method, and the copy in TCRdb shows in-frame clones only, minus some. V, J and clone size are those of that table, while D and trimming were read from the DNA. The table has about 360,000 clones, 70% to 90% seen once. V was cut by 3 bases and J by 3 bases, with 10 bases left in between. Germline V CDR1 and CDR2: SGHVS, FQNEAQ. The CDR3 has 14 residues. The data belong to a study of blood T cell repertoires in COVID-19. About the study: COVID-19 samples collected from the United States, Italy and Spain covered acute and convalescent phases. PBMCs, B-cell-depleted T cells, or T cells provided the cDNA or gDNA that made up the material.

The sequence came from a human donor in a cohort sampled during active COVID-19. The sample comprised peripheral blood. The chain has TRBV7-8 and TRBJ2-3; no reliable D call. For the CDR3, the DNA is TGTGCCAGCAGCTTCCCGAGGAAGACAGATACGCAGTATTTT. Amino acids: CASSFPRKTDTQYF.